The next 25 T cell receptor beta chains were all read from a single sample in a study of glioma-infiltrating T cells after dendritic cell vaccination. Time point reported: after dendritic cell vaccination, including at tumor progression/relapse. Generated by immunoSEQ multiplex PCR, the TCRdb table keeps only in-frame clones and is missing some. The sample contains tens of thousands of clones, over 80% of which appear only once. Sequencing used blood, obtained after dendritic cell vaccination. The receptors originated from a human donor with glioblastoma.

The rearrangement joins TRBV19 to TRBJ1-4, with D perhaps matching TRBD1 (5 bases). Trimming removed 3 bases from V and 5 bases from J, with 13 bases in between. Looked up from germline, CDR1 is LNHDA and CDR2 is SQIVND (reference sequence). The CDR3 runs 15 residues. The CDR3 reads CASSIMQGLNEKLFF. CDR3 DNA sequence: TGTGCCAGTAGTATCATGCAGGGACTCAATGAAAAACTGTTTTTT.

The V gene is TRBV19, the J gene TRBJ1-5, with 8 bases fitting TRBD1. V trimming: 5 bases; J trimming: 7 bases; junction bases outside the gene matches: 7. Germline CDR1 LNHDA, CDR2 SQIVND (reference sequence). The CDR3 sequence is 14 residues long. CDR3 residues: CASSADRVSQPQHF. Here the CDR3 DNA reads TGTGCCAGTAGTGCGGACAGGGTCTCCCAGCCCCAGCATTTT.

The V gene is TRBV14, the J gene TRBJ2-7; perhaps TRBD2 as D (8 bases). Trimming shortened V by 8 bases and J by 3 bases, and 20 bases separated the two germline ends. There are 15 residues in the CDR3. The germline gives CDR1 SGHDN, CDR2 FVKESK. The CDR3 DNA follows: TGTGCCAGCGGAGCCGGGAGGGGGCGCATCTACGAGCAGTACTTC. Its translation: CASGAGRGRIYEQYF.

The chain couples TRBV7-2 to TRBJ1-1; the match to TRBD1 covers 7 bases. This CDR3 is built from 15 residues. Germline CDR1 SGHTA, CDR2 FQGNSA. With 1 base clipped from V and 6 bases from J, the junction kept 8 bases outside the gene matches. This CDR3 is CASSLGGGGFAEAFF. The CDR3 coding sequence is TGTGCCAGCAGCTTAGGCGGAGGGGGCTTCGCTGAAGCTTTCTTT.

The DNA for the CDR3 is TGTGCCAGCACCCTCCGGAGGGATGGATTCACCGGGGAGCTGTTTTTT. Translated, it gives CASTLRRDGFTGELFF. This chain connects TRBV5-4 to TRBJ2-2, with D maybe TRBD2 (6 bases). The ends were cut back, 6 bases at V and 4 bases at J, with 19 bases in the middle. Germline CDR1 SGHNT, CDR2 YYREEE (reference sequence). There are 16 residues in the CDR3. Using reference TRBV5-4 and TRBJ2-2 for the parts outside the CDR3, the full variable domain is ETGVTQSPTHLIKTRGQQVTLRCSSQSGHNTVSWYQQALGQGPQFIFQYYREEENGRGNFPPRFSGLQFPNYSSELNVNALELDDSALYLCASTLRRDGFTGELFFGEGSRLTVL.

The rearrangement uses TRBV11-2 and TRBJ2-7; 7 bases fit TRBD2. CDR3 size: 15 residues. V trimming: 1 base; J trimming: 2 bases; junction bases outside the gene matches: 5. Per germline, CDR1 SGHAT and CDR2 FQNNGV. CDR3 loop: CASSLVGGAAYEQYF. The DNA of the CDR3 is TGTGCCAGCAGCTTAGTGGGAGGGGCCGCCTACGAGCAGTACTTC.

The rearrangement joins TRBV7-2 to TRBJ1-2; TRBD1 agrees at 7 bases. J was trimmed by 4 bases and V by 5 bases; bases with no gene match: 7. Germline V CDR1 and CDR2: SGHTA, FQGNSA. The CDR3 has 14 amino acids. The CDR3 DNA sequence: TGTGCCAGCAGCGCGAGCCGGGACAGCTATGGCTACACCTTC. This encodes CASSASRDSYGYTF.

The chain combines TRBV5-1 with TRBJ2-7, with 7 bases lining up with TRBD1. Germline CDR1 SGHRS, CDR2 YFSETQ. Trimming took 3 bases from V and 0 from J; bases not matched to a gene: 15. The CDR3 loop spans 18 amino acids. CDR3 loop: CASSSTFNAQGSSYEQYF. The CDR3 DNA reads TGCGCCAGCAGCTCCACGTTTAATGCACAGGGGAGCTCCTACGAGCAGTACTTC.

The chain links TRBV4-3 to TRBJ1-1; 7 bases are shared with TRBD1. Trimming removed 4 bases from V and 0 bases from J; junction bases left unmatched: 8. The germline V gene encodes CDR1 LGHNA and CDR2 YSLEER. CDR3 length equals 16 residues. CDR3 residues: CASSPGAGQMNTEAFF. CDR3 DNA sequence: TGCGCCAGCAGCCCAGGGGCGGGACAGATGAACACTGAAGCTTTCTTT.

This clone came up many times. This chain joins TRBV10-3 and TRBJ1-5, with D possibly matching TRBD1 (5 bases). The V end was cut by 4 bases, the J end by 0 bases, with 13 bases between. This CDR3 region has 16 residues. Germline loops: CDR1 ENHRY, CDR2 SYGVKD. The CDR3 DNA follows: TGTGCCATCAGTGTGTTTGGGGGGACTAGCAATCAGCCCCAGCATTTT. It yields the protein CAISVFGGTSNQPQHF.

The rearrangement links TRBV12-5 to TRBJ1-1; D possibly corresponds to TRBD1 (5 bases). This CDR3 has 15 residues. Germline CDR1 and CDR2: LGHNT and FRNRAP. With 0 bases removed from V and 6 bases from J, the gap between germline ends came to 14 bases. CDR3 sequence: CASGLVRSGMPEAFF. The CDR3 nucleotides read TGTGCTAGTGGTTTGGTACGATCAGGGATGCCTGAAGCTTTCTTT.

J is TRBJ2-5 and V is TRBV18, with TRBD2 matching 11 bases. CDR1 is KGHSH, CDR2 LQKENI, per germline. The CDR3 is made up of 14 amino acids. Trimming removed 6 bases from V and 12 bases from J; junction bases left unmatched: 12. CDR3 nucleotides: TGTGCCAGCTCCCGCGCACTAGCGGGGGAGAGTGAGTACTTC. This gives the protein CASSRALAGESEYF.

The V gene is TRBV6-6, the J gene TRBJ1-5; tentatively, D is TRBD1 (5 bases). The germline V gene encodes CDR1 MNHNY and CDR2 SVGAGI (reference sequence). V was shortened by 2 bases and J by 7 bases, with 12 bases between the two germline ends. The CDR3 spans 14 residues. CDR3 sequence (DNA): TGTGCCAGCAGTTACGGCGTTCGACAGCAGCCCCAGCATTTT. Residues: CASSYGVRQQPQHF.

V gene TRBV2 combines with J gene TRBJ2-7; tentative D call: TRBD2 (7 bases). CDR1 is SNHLY, CDR2 FYNNEI, per germline. The CDR3 is 15 amino acids. V lost 2 bases and J lost 0, with 11 bases in between. Here the CDR3 reads CASSEFAGASYEQYF. In nucleotides, the CDR3 is TGTGCCAGCAGTGAATTTGCGGGGGCCTCCTACGAGCAGTACTTC.

V is TRBV29-1 and J is TRBJ2-5, with D possibly matching TRBD1 (5 bases). The length of the CDR3 is 12 residues. Germline CDR1 SQVTM, CDR2 ANQGSEA. Trimming cost V 5 bases and J 5 bases, with 12 bases left between them. The CDR3 here is CSVSQGEETQYF. Here the CDR3 DNA reads TGCAGCGTTTCGCAGGGTGAGGAGACCCAGTACTTC. Full variable domain (outside the CDR3, taken from reference TRBV29-1 and TRBJ2-5): SAVISQKPSRDICQRGTSLTIQCQVDSQVTMMFWYRQQPGQSLTLIATANQGSEATYESGFVIDKFPISRPNLTFSTLTVSNMSPEDSSIYLCSVSQGEETQYFGPGTRLLVL.

V usage is TRBV30 and J usage is TRBJ1-2; 9 bases agree with TRBD1. This CDR3 has 16 amino acids. J lost 5 bases, V lost 1 base, and 11 bases had no gene match. CDR1 is GTSNPN, CDR2 SVGIG, per germline (reference sequence). The CDR3 DNA sequence: TGTGCCTGGAGTGGGGGACAGGGAACGGAAGAGTATGGCTACACCTTC. Amino acids: CAWSGGQGTEEYGYTF.

This clone was seen once. This sequence joins TRBV5-6 and TRBJ2-7, with 7 bases that match TRBD2. Germline assignment: CDR1 SGHDT and CDR2 YYEEEE. The CDR3 runs to 17 residues. With 4 bases clipped from V and 0 bases from J, the junction kept 13 bases outside the gene matches. CDR3 sequence reads: CASSPHFGGENSYEQYF. The DNA of the CDR3 is TGTGCCAGCAGCCCCCATTTTGGGGGGGAGAACTCCTACGAGCAGTACTTC.

The chain has TRBV6-5 and TRBJ1-1, with D possibly TRBD1 on 5 matching bases. This CDR3 spans 13 amino acids. V gave up 7 bases and J gave up 5 bases, with 14 bases separating them. CDR1 is MNHEY and CDR2 is SVGAGI in the germline V gene. CDR3 protein: CASTWSRGTEAFF. Here the CDR3 DNA reads TGTGCCAGCACTTGGTCCCGGGGGACTGAAGCTTTCTTT.

This clone was picked up one time. This chain connects TRBV9 to TRBJ1-3; no definite D call. V was shortened by 4 bases and J by 0 bases, with 11 bases between the two germline ends. The CDR3 totals 15 residues. Germline CDR1 SGDLS, CDR2 YYNGEE. The CDR3, as DNA: TGTGCCAGCAGCAACGAGAGAAACTCTGGAAACACCATATATTTT. Its protein is CASSNERNSGNTIYF.

The genes are TRBV25-1 and TRBJ1-1; no reliable D call. The CDR3 runs to 14 residues. Trimming stripped 5 bases from V and 0 bases from J, with 10 bases between. In germline, CDR1 is MGHDK, CDR2 SYGVNS. CDR3 in amino acids: CASSPRTLNTEAFF. The CDR3 coding sequence is TGTGCCAGCAGTCCCCGGACTCTGAACACTGAAGCTTTCTTT.

This clone came up a few times. V and J are TRBV5-5 and TRBJ1-3; a weak D match, TRBD1 (6 bases). Germline V lookup: CDR1 SGHKS, CDR2 YYEKEE (reference sequence). The CDR3 is 16 residues long. The germline V and J ends were trimmed by 2 bases and 0 bases, with 12 bases remaining between them. The CDR3 protein is CASSLIMTGSGNTIYF. The CDR3 DNA reads as TGTGCCAGCAGCTTAATTATGACAGGCTCTGGAAACACCATATATTTT.

V is TRBV29-1 and J is TRBJ1-2, with D tentatively TRBD1 (6 bases). In germline, CDR1 is SQVTM, CDR2 ANQGSEA. The CDR3 length is 14 residues. Trimming left V 3 bases short and J 8 bases short, with 19 bases between. CDR3 in DNA: TGCAGCGTTGACGTCGGGTTCACAGGGAAAGGCTACACCTTC. It specifies CSVDVGFTGKGYTF.

This clone was recorded a few times. V gene TRBV2 combines with J gene TRBJ2-1; possibly TRBD1 for D (5 bases). Germline V CDR1 and CDR2: SNHLY, FYNNEI. The CDR3 runs 12 residues. V shed 4 bases and J shed 4 bases, with 5 bases lying between them. CDR3 bases: TGTGCCAGCAGTGGACAGTACAATGAGCAGTTCTTC. This gives the protein CASSGQYNEQFF.

This rearrangement joins TRBV28 to TRBJ1-1; D is possibly TRBD1 (6 bases). Per the germline V gene, CDR1 is MDHEN and CDR2 is SYDVKM. The CDR3 is made up of 15 amino acids. Trimming removed 2 bases from V and 4 bases from J, with 14 bases in between. CDR3 sequence (DNA): TGTGCCAGCAGTTTACCAGGGGTCGATGCCACTGAAGCTTTCTTT. It is translated as CASSLPGVDATEAFF.

The chain carries TRBV7-2 and TRBJ2-5; possibly TRBD1 for D (6 bases). This CDR3 comprises 13 residues. CDR1 and CDR2 (germline): SGHTA, FQGNSA. With 4 bases removed from V and 1 base from J, the gap between germline ends came to 7 bases. The DNA of the CDR3 is TGTGCCAGCAGCTCAGGGGTCCAAGAGACCCAGTACTTC. This translates into CASSSGVQETQYF.